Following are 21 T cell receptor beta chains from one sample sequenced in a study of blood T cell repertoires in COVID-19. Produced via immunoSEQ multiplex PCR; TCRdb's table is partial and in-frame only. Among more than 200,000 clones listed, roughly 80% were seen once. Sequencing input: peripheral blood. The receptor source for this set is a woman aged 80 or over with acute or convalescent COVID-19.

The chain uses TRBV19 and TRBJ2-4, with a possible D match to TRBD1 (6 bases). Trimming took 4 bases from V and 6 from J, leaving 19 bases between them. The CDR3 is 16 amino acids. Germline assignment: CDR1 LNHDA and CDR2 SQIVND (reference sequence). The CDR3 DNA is TGTGCCAGTAGTAAAGTTAGCGACCTCAGGGGAAACATTCAGTACTTC. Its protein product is CASSKVSDLRGNIQYF.

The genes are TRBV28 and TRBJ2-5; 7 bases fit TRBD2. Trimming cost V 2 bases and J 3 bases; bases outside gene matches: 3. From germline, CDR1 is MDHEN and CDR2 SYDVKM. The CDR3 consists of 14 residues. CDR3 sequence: CASSLNGGEETQYF. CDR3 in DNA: TGTGCCAGCAGTTTAAATGGGGGGGAAGAGACCCAGTACTTC. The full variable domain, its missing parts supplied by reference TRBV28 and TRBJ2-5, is DVKVTQSSRYLVKRTGEKVFLECVQDMDHENMFWYRQDPGLGLRLIYFSYDVKMKEKGDIPEGYSVSREKKERFSLILESASTNQTSMYLCASSLNGGEETQYFGPGTRLLVL.

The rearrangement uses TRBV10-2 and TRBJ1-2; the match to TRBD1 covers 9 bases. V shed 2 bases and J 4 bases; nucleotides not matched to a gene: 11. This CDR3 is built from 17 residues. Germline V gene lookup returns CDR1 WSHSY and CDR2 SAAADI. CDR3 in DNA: TGCGCCAGCAGTGAGACTCTTTCGACAGGGGGGACCTATGGCTACACCTTC. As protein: CASSETLSTGGTYGYTF.

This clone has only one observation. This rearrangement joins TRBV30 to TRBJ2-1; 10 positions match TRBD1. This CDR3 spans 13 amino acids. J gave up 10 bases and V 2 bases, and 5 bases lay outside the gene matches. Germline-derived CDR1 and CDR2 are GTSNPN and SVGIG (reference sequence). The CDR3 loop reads CAWSFGQGGEQFF. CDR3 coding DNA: TGTGCCTGGAGTTTCGGACAGGGGGGCGAGCAGTTCTTC. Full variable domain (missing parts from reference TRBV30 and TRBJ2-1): SQTIHQWPATLVQPVGSPLSLECTVEGTSNPNLYWYRQAAGRGLQLLFYSVGIGQISSEVPQNLSASRPQDRQFILSSKKLLLSDSGFYLCAWSFGQGGEQFFGPGTRLTVL.

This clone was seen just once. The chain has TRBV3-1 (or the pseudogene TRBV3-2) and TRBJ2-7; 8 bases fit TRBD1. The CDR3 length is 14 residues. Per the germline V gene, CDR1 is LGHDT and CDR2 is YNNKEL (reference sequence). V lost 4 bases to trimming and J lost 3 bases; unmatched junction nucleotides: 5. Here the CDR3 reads CASSPGTGDYEQYF. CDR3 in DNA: TGTGCCAGCAGCCCCGGGACAGGAGACTACGAGCAGTACTTC.

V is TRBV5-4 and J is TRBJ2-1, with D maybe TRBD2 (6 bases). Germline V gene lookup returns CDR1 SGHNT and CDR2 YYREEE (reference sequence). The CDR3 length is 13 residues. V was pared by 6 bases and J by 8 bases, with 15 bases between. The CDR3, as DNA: TGTGCCAGCACCCCCGGCGGGGTTTATGAGCAGTTCTTC. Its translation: CASTPGGVYEQFF. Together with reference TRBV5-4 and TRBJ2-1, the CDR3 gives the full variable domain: ETGVTQSPTHLIKTRGQQVTLRCSSQSGHNTVSWYQQALGQGPQFIFQYYREEENGRGNFPPRFSGLQFPNYSSELNVNALELDDSALYLCASTPGGVYEQFFGPGTRLTVL.

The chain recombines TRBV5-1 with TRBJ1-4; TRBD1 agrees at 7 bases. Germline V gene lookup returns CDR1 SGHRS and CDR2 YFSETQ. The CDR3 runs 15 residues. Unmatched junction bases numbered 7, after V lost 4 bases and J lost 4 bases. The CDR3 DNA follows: TGCGCCAGCAGCCCCCGACAGGGTTATAATGAAAAACTGTTTTTT. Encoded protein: CASSPRQGYNEKLFF. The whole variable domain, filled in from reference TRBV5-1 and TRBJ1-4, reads KAGVTQTPRYLIKTRGQQVTLSCSPISGHRSVSWYQQTPGQGLQFLFEYFSETQRNKGNFPGRFSGRQFSNSRSEMNVSTLELGDSALYLCASSPRQGYNEKLFFGSGTQLSVL.

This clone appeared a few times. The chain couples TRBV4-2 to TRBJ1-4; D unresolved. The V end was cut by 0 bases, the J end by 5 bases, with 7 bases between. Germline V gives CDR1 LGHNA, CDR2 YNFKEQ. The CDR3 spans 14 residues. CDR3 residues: CASSQDSKNEKLFF. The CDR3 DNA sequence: TGTGCCAGCAGCCAAGACAGTAAAAATGAAAAACTGTTTTTT.

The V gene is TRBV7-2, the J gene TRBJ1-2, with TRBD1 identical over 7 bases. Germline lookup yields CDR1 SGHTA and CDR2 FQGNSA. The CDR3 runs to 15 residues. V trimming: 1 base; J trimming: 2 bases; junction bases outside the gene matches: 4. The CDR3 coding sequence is TGTGCCAGCAGCTTAGACGGGACAGTAAACTATGGCTACACCTTC. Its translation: CASSLDGTVNYGYTF.

This chain's CDR3 is CASSAGAYNEQFF. The CDR3 nucleotides are TGTGCCAGCAGTGCGGGGGCCTACAATGAGCAGTTCTTC. V and J are TRBV2 and TRBJ2-1, with D perhaps matching TRBD2 (6 bases). CDR3 length: 13 residues. V was clipped by 4 bases and J by 2 bases, with 6 bases between them. CDR1 SNHLY and CDR2 FYNNEI come from the germline V gene.

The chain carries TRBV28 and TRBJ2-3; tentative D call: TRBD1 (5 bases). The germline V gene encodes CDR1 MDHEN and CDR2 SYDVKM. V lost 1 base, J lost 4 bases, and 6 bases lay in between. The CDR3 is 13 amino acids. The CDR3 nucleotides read TGTGCCAGCAGTTTATTGGGGCCAGATACGCAGTATTTT. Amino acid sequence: CASSLLGPDTQYF.

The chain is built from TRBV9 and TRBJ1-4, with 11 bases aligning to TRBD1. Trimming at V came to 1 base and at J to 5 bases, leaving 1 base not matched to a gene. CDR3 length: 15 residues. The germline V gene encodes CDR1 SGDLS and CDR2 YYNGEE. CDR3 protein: CASSVRTGGNEKLFF. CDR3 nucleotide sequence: TGTGCCAGCAGCGTAAGGACAGGGGGCAATGAAAAACTGTTTTTT.

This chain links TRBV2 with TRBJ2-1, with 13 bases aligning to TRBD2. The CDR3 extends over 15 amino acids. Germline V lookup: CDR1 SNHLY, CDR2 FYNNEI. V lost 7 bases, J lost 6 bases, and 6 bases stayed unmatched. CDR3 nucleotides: TGTGCCAGCACTCGAGGACTAGCGGGGGCCAATGAGCAGTTCTTC. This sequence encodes CASTRGLAGANEQFF.

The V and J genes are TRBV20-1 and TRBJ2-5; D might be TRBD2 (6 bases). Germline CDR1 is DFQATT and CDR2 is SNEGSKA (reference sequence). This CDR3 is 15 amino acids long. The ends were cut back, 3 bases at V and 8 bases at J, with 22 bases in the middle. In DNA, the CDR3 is TGCAGTGCTAGTGGGGAAGGAGGGACCGCAGGCACCCAGTACTTC. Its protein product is CSASGEGGTAGTQYF.

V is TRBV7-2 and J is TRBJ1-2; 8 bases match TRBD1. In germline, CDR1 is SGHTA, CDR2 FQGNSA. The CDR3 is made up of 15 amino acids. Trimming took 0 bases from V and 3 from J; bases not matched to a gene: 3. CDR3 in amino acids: CASSLAAGGHYGYTF. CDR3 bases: TGTGCCAGCAGCTTAGCGGCAGGGGGCCACTATGGCTACACCTTC. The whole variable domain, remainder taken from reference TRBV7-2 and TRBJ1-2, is GAGVSQSPSNKVTEKGKDVELRCDPISGHTALYWYRQSLGQGLEFLIYFQGNSAPDKSGLPSDRFSAERTGGSVSTLTIQRTQQEDSAVYLCASSLAAGGHYGYTFGSGTRLTVV.

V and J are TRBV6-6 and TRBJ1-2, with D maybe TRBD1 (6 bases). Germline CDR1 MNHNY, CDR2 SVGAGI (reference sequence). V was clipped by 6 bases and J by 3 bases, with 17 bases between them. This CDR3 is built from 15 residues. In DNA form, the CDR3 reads TGTGCCAGCAGCTCCTGGGCAGGGGCGGACTATGGCTACACCTTC. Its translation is CASSSWAGADYGYTF.

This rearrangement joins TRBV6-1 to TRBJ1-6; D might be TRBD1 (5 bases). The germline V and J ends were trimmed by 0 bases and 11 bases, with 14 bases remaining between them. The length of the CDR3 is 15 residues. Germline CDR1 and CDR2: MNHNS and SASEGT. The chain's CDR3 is CASSEAAGWRTPLHF. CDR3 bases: TGTGCCAGCAGTGAAGCGGCAGGGTGGCGGACACCCCTCCACTTT.

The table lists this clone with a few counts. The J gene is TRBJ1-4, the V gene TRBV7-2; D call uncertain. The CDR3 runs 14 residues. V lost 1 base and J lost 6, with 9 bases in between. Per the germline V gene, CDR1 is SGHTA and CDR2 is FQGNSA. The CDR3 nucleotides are TGTGCCAGCAGCTTAGGACTATCGGATGAAAAACTGTTTTTT. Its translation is CASSLGLSDEKLFF.

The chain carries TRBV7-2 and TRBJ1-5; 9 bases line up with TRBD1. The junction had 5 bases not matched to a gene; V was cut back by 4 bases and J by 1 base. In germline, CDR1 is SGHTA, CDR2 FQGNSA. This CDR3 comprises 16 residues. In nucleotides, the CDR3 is TGTGCCAGCAGCTCAACAGGGGGCTGGAGCAATCAGCCCCAGCATTTT. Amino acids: CASSSTGGWSNQPQHF. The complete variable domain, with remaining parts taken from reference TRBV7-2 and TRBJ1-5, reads GAGVSQSPSNKVTEKGKDVELRCDPISGHTALYWYRQSLGQGLEFLIYFQGNSAPDKSGLPSDRFSAERTGGSVSTLTIQRTQQEDSAVYLCASSSTGGWSNQPQHFGDGTRLSIL.

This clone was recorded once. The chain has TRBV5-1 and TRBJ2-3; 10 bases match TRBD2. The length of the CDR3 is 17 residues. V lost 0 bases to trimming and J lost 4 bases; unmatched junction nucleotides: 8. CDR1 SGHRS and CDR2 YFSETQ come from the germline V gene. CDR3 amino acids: CASSLVGLAGVADTQYF. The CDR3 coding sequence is TGCGCCAGCAGCTTGGTAGGTCTAGCGGGAGTGGCAGATACGCAGTATTTT.

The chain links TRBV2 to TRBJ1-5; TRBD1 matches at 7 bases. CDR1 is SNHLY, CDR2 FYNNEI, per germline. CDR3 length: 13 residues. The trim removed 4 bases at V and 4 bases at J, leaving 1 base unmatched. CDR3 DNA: TGTGCCAGCAGTGCACAGGGGAATCAGCCCCAGCATTTT. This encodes CASSAQGNQPQHF.